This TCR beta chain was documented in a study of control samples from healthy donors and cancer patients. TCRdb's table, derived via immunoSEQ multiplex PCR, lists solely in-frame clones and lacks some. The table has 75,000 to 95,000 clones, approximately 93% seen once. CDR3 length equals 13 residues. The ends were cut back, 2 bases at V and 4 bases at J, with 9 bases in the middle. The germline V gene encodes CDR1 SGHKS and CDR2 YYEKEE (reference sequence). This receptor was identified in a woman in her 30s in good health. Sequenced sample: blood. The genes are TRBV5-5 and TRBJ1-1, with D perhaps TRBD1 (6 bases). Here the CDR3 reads CASSFEGGTEAFF. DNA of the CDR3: TGTGCCAGCAGCTTTGAGGGGGGCACTGAAGCTTTCTTT.